These T cell receptor beta chains were read from a single sample in a study of blood T cell repertoires in COVID-19. The assay was immunoSEQ multiplex PCR, and TCRdb's table has in-frame clones only and misses some. Of 200,000 to 250,000 clones in the sample, about nine tenths were seen once. Sequencing was performed on peripheral blood. The receptors originated from a man aged 25 to 40 with COVID-19, enrolled during active disease. Both conserved end residues are part of each CDR3. The D gene is left open where the match is weak. Clone size is shown for a subset of rows, as once, few, many or a class of expanded clone.

cdr3_length j_call v_call d_call clone_size cdr3_nt cdr3_aa
15 TRBJ1-5 TRBV5-6 . . TGTGCCAGCAGCTTGGCCCGGACAGCGTGGCAGCCCCAGCATTTT CASSLARTAWQPQHF
15 TRBJ1-1 TRBV27 TRBD1 few TGTGCCAGCAGTTTATTGCAGGGGGCAGGGACTGAAGCTTTCTTT CASSLLQGAGTEAFF
14 TRBJ1-4 TRBV5-4 . . TGTGCCGCGACAACCTACCCAACTAATGAAAAACTGTTTTTT CAATTYPTNEKLFF
12 TRBJ1-1 TRBV18 . . TGTGCCAGCTCACCGCGTTACACTGAAGCTTTCTTT CASSPRYTEAFF
13 TRBJ1-4 TRBV19 TRBD1 few TGTGCCAGTAATGACAGGGGTGAGGAAAAACTGTTTTTT CASNDRGEEKLFF
13 TRBJ1-2 TRBV12-3/TRBV12-4 . . TGTGCCAGCAGGGAACAGGGCCGGGGTGGCTACACCTTC CASREQGRGGYTF
14 TRBJ2-1 TRBV7-9 . . TGTGCCAGCAGCTTAGCGCGTACGCACAATGAGCAGTTCTTC CASSLARTHNEQFF
14 TRBJ1-1 TRBV5-1 TRBD1 once TGCGCCAGCAGCCCCGGGACAGGGAACACTGAAGCTTTCTTT CASSPGTGNTEAFF
15 TRBJ1-5 TRBV9 . . TGTGCCAGCAGCGTCGGGGGAAGATCGGATCAGCCCCAGCATTTT CASSVGGRSDQPQHF
15 TRBJ2-1 TRBV5-1 TRBD1 . TGCGCCAGCAGCCTCATGGGACAGGGGGCGAATGAGCAGTTCTTC CASSLMGQGANEQFF
15 TRBJ1-5 TRBV28 . few TGTGCCAGCAGTCAACGCACGGGCGGGCCTGCGCCCCAGCATTTT CASSQRTGGPAPQHF
14 TRBJ1-3 TRBV19 . . TGTGCCAGTAGACCAGGGGAAGCTGGAAACACCATATATTTT CASRPGEAGNTIYF
13 TRBJ1-1 TRBV10-3 . once TGTGCCATCAGTGATTTCGTCGACACTGAAGCTTTCTTT CAISDFVDTEAFF
16 TRBJ1-6 TRBV7-8 . . TGTGCCAGCGGGAGGGGGGCGAGCTCCTATAATTCACCCCTCCACTTT CASGRGASSYNSPLHF
13 TRBJ1-2 TRBV5-4 . . TGTGCCAGCAGCACGGAGGGTAACTATGGCTACACCTTC CASSTEGNYGYTF
14 TRBJ2-2 TRBV27 . once TGTGCCAGCAGCCGCCCGGCGAACACCGGGGAGCTGTTTTTT CASSRPANTGELFF
15 TRBJ1-1 TRBV19 TRBD1 . TGTGCCAGTAGTCACAGACAGGGGGTTCCCACTGAAGCTTTCTTT CASSHRQGVPTEAFF
15 TRBJ1-4 TRBV4-2 . . TGTGCCAGCAGCCAAGAGGGTCAGGGTGGGGAAAAACTGTTTTTT CASSQEGQGGEKLFF
16 TRBJ1-5 TRBV6-6 . once TGTGCCAGCAGAAGAGAAAGCCCGTATAGCAATCAGCCCCAGCATTTT CASRRESPYSNQPQHF
16 TRBJ2-3 TRBV27 . . TGTGCCAGCAGCCACTTTGGAAGTCACTACACAGATACGCAGTATTTT CASSHFGSHYTDTQYF
16 TRBJ2-1 TRBV11-2 TRBD2 . TGTGCCAGCAGCTTAAGACTAGCGGGGATCTACAATGAGCAGTTCTTC CASSLRLAGIYNEQFF
16 TRBJ2-2 TRBV7-2 TRBD1 . TGTGCCAGCAGCTCCGGGACAGGAAAAGTTTCCGGGGAGCTGTTTTTT CASSSGTGKVSGELFF
16 TRBJ2-1 TRBV6-2/TRBV6-3 . . TGTGCCAGCAGTTATAGGGACTCAAGCTCCTACAATGAGCAGTTCTTC CASSYRDSSSYNEQFF
14 TRBJ1-1 TRBV7-9 TRBD1 . TGTGCCAGCAGCTTAGACAGGGGCTGGACTGAAGCTTTCTTT CASSLDRGWTEAFF
16 TRBJ2-7 TRBV5-6 TRBD1 . TGTGCCAGCAGCTTGAGATCCGGGACAGCCTCGTCCGAGCAGTACTTC CASSLRSGTASSEQYF
13 TRBJ1-2 TRBV28 . . TGTGCCAGGAGGGACCCCGGGGGAAATGGCTACACCTTC CARRDPGGNGYTF
18 TRBJ2-3 TRBV19 . . TGTGCCAGTAGTATAAGATTGGGGAGTGTTGGTTCTGTAAGAACGCAGTATTTT CASSIRLGSVGSVRTQYF
15 TRBJ1-2 TRBV2 . . TGTGCCAGCAGTGAAGCGGAGCCTCGAGCTCATGGCTACACCTTC CASSEAEPRAHGYTF
13 TRBJ2-2 TRBV24-1 . . TGTGCCACCAGTGATGAGGCGACCGGGGAGCTGTTTTTT CATSDEATGELFF